The 28 T cell receptor beta chains presented below share a single source sample, sequenced in a study of CD8+CD57+ T cells in acquired aplastic anemia. Profiling that covered TCR beta VDJ and CDR3 relied on genomic DNA as its template. Each CDR3 protein gets one entry after TCRdb re-called the reads with MiXCR. The sample records 400,000 to 450,000 distinct CDR3 sequences, about two thirds being singletons. The sample taken for sequencing was sorted CD4+, CD8+, or CD8+CD57+ T cells (not recorded which) from PBMCs. The receptors were sampled from a human donor in good health, serving as a control.

This clonotype was observed a single time. This CDR3 fails to terminate in the conserved phenylalanine or tryptophan, so it likely reflects a read error. It is unclear where the CDR3 begins or ends on the DNA, so no DNA is shown, and the CDR3 is as TCRdb lists it. The V and J genes are TRBV7-9 and TRBJ2-1; no check of the table's D call, TRBD1, against the DNA was made. Counting both end residues, the CDR3 totals 13 amino acids. Germline assignment: CDR1 SEHNR and CDR2 FQNEAQ (reference sequence). CDR3 protein: CASSDSPKHQLFC.

This clonotype is a singleton in its sample. Sequence at one end of the junction differs from germline and may be a read error. V usage is TRBV7-2 and J usage is TRBJ2-5, with D perhaps matching TRBD1 or TRBD2 (5 bases each). The CDR3 spans 14 residues. Germline V gene data show CDR1 as SGHTA and CDR2 as FQGNSA. Here the CDR3 reads CASSLGGPDTEDFF. The CDR3 DNA sequence: TGTGCCAGCAGCTTAGGGGGACCGGACACTGAAGATTTCTTT.

Notes on this clonotype: The junction departs from the called germline gene at one end, perhaps through a read error. The chain employs TRBV7-9 and TRBJ1-6; D gene ambiguous. The CDR3 is 14 amino acids. The germline V gene has CDR1 SEHNR and CDR2 FQNEAQ (reference sequence). The CDR3 region has the DNA TGTGCCAGCAGTGCCGACAAGGATAATTCTCCCCTCCACTTT. Amino acids: CASSADKDNSPLHF. Full variable domain (rest looked up from reference TRBV7-9 and TRBJ1-6): DTGVSQNPRHKITKRGQNVTFRCDPISEHNRLYWYRQTLGQGPEFLTYFQNEAQLEKSRLLSDRFSAERPKGSFSTLEIQRTEQGDSAMYLCASSADKDNSPLHFGNGTRLTVT.

V is TRBV19 and J is TRBJ1-5, with D possibly TRBD1 on 6 matching bases. CDR3 length: 15 amino acids. Per the germline V gene, CDR1 is LNHDA and CDR2 is SQIVND (reference sequence). The V and J ends lost 6 bases and 4 bases respectively, with 16 bases between them. CDR3 coding DNA: TGTGCCAGTAGACTGCCAGGGGACGGTAATCAGCCCCAGCATTTT. Translated, it gives CASRLPGDGNQPQHF.

The V call is TRBV7-2, the J call TRBJ1-2, with D possibly TRBD1 on 5 matching bases. The length of the CDR3 is 14 residues. Between the trimmed V and J ends, which lost 4 bases and 14 bases, there was a span of 23 bases. Germline lookup yields CDR1 SGHTA and CDR2 FQGNSA. CDR3 region: CASSYWTSGARETF. CDR3 in DNA: TGTGCCAGCAGCTATTGGACTAGCGGGGCTCGAGAGACCTTC.

This chain connects TRBV20-1 to TRBJ1-2; D is unclear. Deletions cut 2 bases from V and 9 bases from J, with 16 bases between. Germline values: CDR1 DFQATT, CDR2 SNEGSKA (reference sequence). There are 13 residues in the CDR3. Written as DNA, the CDR3 is TGCAGTGCTAGAAAGCATGAGGAGTACAGCTACACCTTC. Translated: CSARKHEEYSYTF.

The chain links TRBV7-7 to TRBJ2-2, with 7 bases that match TRBD2. This CDR3 is built from 15 residues. J gave up 17 bases and V 5 bases, and 20 bases lay outside the gene matches. CDR1 is SSHAT and CDR2 is FNYEAQ in the germline V gene (reference sequence). In DNA form, the CDR3 reads TGTGCCAGCAGCCGGAGTAGCACAGATACGCGGGAGTTTTTTTTT. Protein: CASSRSSTDTREFFF.

This clonotype was counted a single time. One junction end disagrees with the germline gene, perhaps due to a read error. This rearrangement joins TRBV5-1 to TRBJ1-1, with 7 positions matching TRBD1. The CDR3 spans 11 residues. Germline values: CDR1 SGHRS, CDR2 YFSETQ. The CDR3 region is CASSPEGGAVF. CDR3 in DNA: TGTGCCAGCAGTCCGGAAGGGGGCGCTGTCTTT.

Worth noting for this clonotype: No DNA is shown, since the ends of the CDR3 on it are uncertain; the CDR3 is the one TCRdb lists. The CDR3 here is CATSGVGPGSGNTLYF. The chain recombines TRBV19 with TRBJ2-1; the table's TRBD1 call for D was not verified on the DNA. 16 amino acids form the CDR3, both terminal residues included. The V gene's germline CDR1 is LNHDA and CDR2 SQIVND (reference sequence).

The chain combines TRBV6-5 with TRBJ1-4; no definite D call. With 0 bases removed from V and 7 bases from J, the gap between germline ends came to 21 bases. This CDR3 region has 18 residues. Germline V gives CDR1 MNHEY, CDR2 SVGAGI. The CDR3: CASSYSPGYTLRGEKLFF. The CDR3, as DNA: TGTGCCAGCAGTTACTCGCCAGGTTATACTCTCCGGGGTGAAAAACTGTTTTTT.

This clonotype was observed many times. The chain carries TRBV19 and TRBJ1-4; 10 bases align to TRBD1. CDR3 length: 16 residues. Unmatched junction bases numbered 12, after V lost 7 bases and J lost 7 bases. Germline CDR1 is LNHDA and CDR2 is SQIVND (reference sequence). The DNA of the CDR3 is TGTGCCAGTACCCGCGGCCAGACAGGGGGCAGTGAAAAACTGTTTTTT. It yields the protein CASTRGQTGGSEKLFF. Full variable domain (remainder filled in from reference TRBV19 and TRBJ1-4): DGGITQSPKYLFRKEGQNVTLSCEQNLNHDAMYWYRQDPGQGLRLIYYSQIVNDFQKGDIAEGYSVSREKKESFPLTVTSAQKNPTAFYLCASTRGQTGGSEKLFFGSGTQLSVL.

The chain is built from TRBV4-3 and TRBJ2-3, with 8 bases fitting TRBD1. The junction had 14 bases not matched to a gene; V was cut back by 0 bases and J by 0 bases. Per the germline V gene, CDR1 is LGHNA and CDR2 is YSLEER. The CDR3 totals 20 residues. The chain's CDR3 is CASSQDRRGRVAASTDTQYF. DNA of the CDR3: TGCGCCAGCAGCCAAGATCGCAGGGGGCGCGTAGCGGCTAGCACAGATACGCAGTATTTT.

This clonotype appeared once. The junction and the germline gene differ at one end; a read error may be behind it. The gene calls are TRBV25-1 and TRBJ2-3; 8 bases line up with TRBD2. CDR3 length: 14 amino acids. Germline CDR1 and CDR2: MGHDK and SYGVNS. The CDR3 spells CCSGSHGGARKQYF. In DNA, the CDR3 is TGTTGCAGTGGTTCACACGGGGGGGCACGTAAGCAGTACTTT.

The sample holds many counts of this clonotype. This chain uses TRBV6-6 with TRBJ1-2, with D unclear. Germline V lookup: CDR1 MNHNY, CDR2 SVGAGI (reference sequence). V was pared by 10 bases and J by 0 bases, with 12 bases between. This CDR3 is 13 amino acids long. The CDR3 DNA is TGTGCCACCGCAGACGGAGCTAACTATGGCTACACCTTC. Translated: CATADGANYGYTF.

This clonotype occurred once. The chain uses TRBV7-3 and TRBJ1-1, with a tentative D call TRBD1 (5 bases). Germline CDR1 reads SGHTA; CDR2 reads FQGTGA. This CDR3 spans 14 amino acids. V lost 1 base, J lost 5 bases, and 11 bases lay in between. The CDR3 nucleotides are TGTGCCAGCAGCTTAATGTCTCAGGGTACTGAAGCTTTCTTT. Translation gives CASSLMSQGTEAFF.

This clonotype was observed at least ten times. This chain joins TRBV6-6 and TRBJ1-1, with D hard to call. V lost 0 bases and J lost 3, with 8 bases in between. From germline, CDR1 is MNHNY and CDR2 SVGAGI (reference sequence). This CDR3 contains 14 residues. Here the CDR3 DNA reads TGTGCCAGCAGTTACTCTTCCAGGCACACTGAAGCTTTCTTT. Its protein product is CASSYSSRHTEAFF.

V is TRBV7-9 and J is TRBJ1-1; D is unclear. Germline V lookup: CDR1 SEHNR, CDR2 FQNEAQ (reference sequence). The CDR3 sequence is 13 residues long. V gave up 3 bases and J gave up 1 base, with 6 bases separating them. The CDR3 here is CASSFWPNTEAFF. The CDR3 nucleotides read TGTGCCAGCAGCTTTTGGCCGAACACTGAAGCTTTCTTT.

Concerning this clonotype: At one end the junction does not follow the germline gene, possibly because of a read error. The rearrangement links TRBV6-6 to TRBJ1-1, with TRBD1 matching over 7 bases. Per germline, CDR1 MNHNY and CDR2 SVGAGI (reference sequence). The CDR3 is 15 residues long. As DNA, the CDR3 is TGCGCCAGCACTAGCCCCGTGACAGGGCCCGCTGAAGCTTTCTTT. Residues: CASTSPVTGPAEAFF.

This chain joins TRBV6-6 and TRBJ1-1; possibly TRBD1 for D (5 bases). The CDR3 is made up of 14 amino acids. The germline CDR1 and CDR2 sequences are MNHNY and SVGAGI (reference sequence). The V end was cut by 5 bases, the J end by 11 bases, with 21 bases between. Here the CDR3 DNA reads TGTGCCAGCAGTGAAGCGAAAACCAGGGAATGGGCTTTCTTT. It yields the protein CASSEAKTREWAFF.

This clonotype was observed many times. The chain employs TRBV5-1 and TRBJ2-7; 10 bases match TRBD2. This CDR3 comprises 14 residues. The germline V gene encodes CDR1 SGHRS and CDR2 YFSETQ. Unmatched junction bases numbered 3, after V lost 3 bases and J lost 3 bases. CDR3 sequence reads: CASSSSGGNYEQYF. The CDR3, as DNA: TGCGCCAGCAGCTCTAGCGGGGGTAACTACGAGCAGTACTTC.

The chain carries TRBV20-1 and TRBJ1-2; D uncertain. V was shortened by 7 bases and J by 8 bases, with 20 bases between the two germline ends. This CDR3 comprises 13 residues. Germline loops: CDR1 DFQATT, CDR2 SNEGSKA (reference sequence). The DNA for the CDR3 is TGCAGTGTAGCACTTATCGAGGGCCCGGGCTACACCTTC. Translation gives CSVALIEGPGYTF.

The chain is built from TRBV5-8 and TRBJ1-1; D might be TRBD1 (5 bases). Germline V gene sequence: CDR1 SGHTS, CDR2 YDEGEE. Trimming removed 2 bases at V and 5 bases at J, with 10 bases between. The CDR3 extends over 13 amino acids. CDR3 amino acids: CASSLQVQTEAFF. CDR3 DNA: TGTGCCAGCAGCTTACAGGTCCAGACTGAAGCTTTCTTT.

V usage is TRBV5-1 and J usage is TRBJ1-6; 8 bases are shared with TRBD1. CDR1 and CDR2 from the germline V gene are SGHRS and YFSETQ. V shed 2 bases, J shed 10 bases, and the junction held 8 bases outside the gene matches. The CDR3 loop spans 15 amino acids. Here the CDR3 reads CASSLGHRGRSPLHF. The DNA for the CDR3 is TGCGCCAGCAGCTTAGGGCACAGGGGGAGGTCACCCCTCCACTTT.

The chain joins TRBV7-3 to TRBJ1-4, with D possibly TRBD1 on 5 matching bases. The CDR3 extends over 15 amino acids. The V gene's germline CDR1 is SGHTA and CDR2 FQGTGA. Deletions cut 2 bases from V and 17 bases from J, with 24 bases between. The CDR3 nucleotides are TGTGCCAGCAGCTTACCCCACCAAACTATGGGACCACCATTTTTT. It yields the protein CASSLPHQTMGPPFF.

The V and J genes are TRBV2 and TRBJ2-6; 7 bases match TRBD2. J was trimmed by 12 bases and V by 4 bases; bases with no gene match: 12. This CDR3 spans 15 amino acids. Germline CDR1 SNHLY, CDR2 FYNNEI. The CDR3 DNA reads as TGTGCCAGCAGTGTTGCGGGGGATGTGACCACCGTCCTGACTTTC. Residues: CASSVAGDVTTVLTF.

This chain links TRBV20-1 with TRBJ1-5; D remains ambiguous. V was trimmed by 1 base and J by 1 base, leaving 8 bases between them. CDR3 size: 14 residues. CDR1 is DFQATT and CDR2 is SNEGSKA in the germline V gene (reference sequence). The CDR3 reads CSARAATSNQPQHF. The CDR3, as DNA: TGCAGTGCTAGAGCGGCAACGAGCAATCAGCCCCAGCATTTT.

The chain carries TRBV20-1 and TRBJ1-2; 10 bases fit TRBD1. The J segment lost 4 bases and the V segment lost 5 bases, leaving 4 bases of the junction unmatched. The germline V gene has CDR1 DFQATT and CDR2 SNEGSKA (reference sequence). This CDR3 is built from 13 residues. This CDR3 is CSAEGTGVYGYTF. In nucleotides, the CDR3 is TGCAGTGCTGAGGGGACAGGGGTCTATGGCTACACCTTC.

CDR3 in DNA: TGTGCCAGCAGTTGGACTTCTTCCGCCATATATTTT. Amino acids: CASSWTSSAIYF. The chain uses TRBV12-3 or TRBV12-4 and TRBJ1-3, with unresolved D. The CDR3 length is 12 residues. V gave up 4 bases and J gave up 11 bases, with 12 bases separating them.